Sequencing of this T cell receptor (beta chain) was carried out in a study of blood T cell repertoires in COVID-19 (TCRdb year 2020). Study-wide context: Samples covering the acute and convalescent phases of COVID-19 were provided by collaborators in the United States, Italy and Spain. The prospective study material was composed of cDNA or gDNA derived from T cells, B-cell-depleted T cells, or PBMCs. Deeply sampled blood TCRbeta repertoires from subjects exposed to, actively infected with, or recovered from COVID-19 were included in the dataset. The repertoires were released in a freely available public database intended as a resource for research on the immune response to SARS-CoV-2. The samples were drawn from the first 160 participants of the ongoing ImmuneRACE study and from 1,200 or so subjects provided by 6 global collaborators. Sample metadata almost always included a de-identified subject ID, COVID-19 status, age in years and sex. Where available, HLA class I and class II types were taken from metadata supplied by the sample provider and were not determined by assay-based typing.

The CDR3 covers 15 residues, taking in both the cysteine and the phenylalanine. The only DNA kept is the CDR3, 45 bases in frame from the first base. Sequences MDHEN (CDR1) and SYDVKM (CDR2) are obtained from the germline V gene. Relative to germline, V is missing 6 bases and J is missing 6 bases, with 8 bases of the junction outside any gene match. TCRbeta CDR3 regions were amplified from genomic DNA by means of the immunoSEQ Assay, a bias-controlled multiplex PCR. Concerning the study's data processing: Nucleated cell counts per sample were estimated from amplification of reference gene primers within the assay. To quantify the absolute abundance of each unique TCRbeta CDR3 rearrangement, sequence reads were collapsed and filtered. For each sample, productive Simpson clonality was calculated by taking the square root of Simpson's diversity index across productive rearrangements. The table was pulled from immuneACCESS by TCRdb, which kept in-frame rearrangements only. Such tables lose some clones; where checked, under half of the loss comes from unresolved V genes, and the rest has no known cause. That table gives V, J and clone size, and the DNA gave D and trimming. The sample contains 150,000 to 200,000 clones, over 75% of them found a single time. Around 0.77% of the sample comes from the top ten.

To note about this clone: It has no known antigen specificity. No base quality values were provided; no much bigger clone lies one nucleotide off.

Enrolling through a virtual design, the prospective study's participants ranged in age from roughly 18 to 89 years and lived across roughly 24 United States geographic areas. Cohort assignment in the prospective study relied on participant-reported clinical history from a screening survey and a study questionnaire. Recovered participants in ImmuneRACE Cohort 3 were defined by two consecutive negative NP/OP PCR tests, clearance by a healthcare professional, or resolution of symptoms. In the prospective study, whole blood, serum and a nasopharyngeal or oropharyngeal swab were collected from each participant by mobile phlebotomists. Prospective study participants could optionally give additional blood draws and questionnaires over an approximately two-month period. Before DNA extraction, blood samples from the prospective study were shipped at room temperature or frozen. Results the study describes overall, beyond this receptor: The amount of clinical and demographic metadata varied by source and participant and was provided uncurated.

Source material: PBMCs or T cells enriched from blood (not recorded which). The TCR was taken from a woman under 30 who had recovered from COVID-19. The rearranged segments are TRBV28 and TRBJ2-2; 9 central bases correspond to TRBD2. The CDR3 sequence is CASSRWTSESGELFF. The DNA reads as follows: TGTGCCAGCAGCCGTTGGACTAGCGAATCCGGGGAGCTGTTTTTT.